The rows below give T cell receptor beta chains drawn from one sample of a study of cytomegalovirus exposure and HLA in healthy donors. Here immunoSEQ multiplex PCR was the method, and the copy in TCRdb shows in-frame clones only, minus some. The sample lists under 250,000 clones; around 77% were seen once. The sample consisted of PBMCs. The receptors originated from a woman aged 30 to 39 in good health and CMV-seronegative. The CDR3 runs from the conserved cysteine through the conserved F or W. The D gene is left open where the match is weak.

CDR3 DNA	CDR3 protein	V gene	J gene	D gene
TGTGCCAGCAGCCCCGCGGGCAACACCGGGGAGCTGTTTTTT	CASSPAGNTGELFF	TRBV5-4	TRBJ2-2	NA
TGTGCCACTGGACAGGGGACGTTCGAGCAGTACTTC	CATGQGTFEQYF	TRBV7-9	TRBJ2-7	TRBD1
TGTGCCAGCAGCCCCACAGGGGGCTCCACCTACAATGAGCAGTTCTTC	CASSPTGGSTYNEQFF	TRBV6-6	TRBJ2-1	TRBD1
TGTGCCACCAGCAGGGACAGCCGCTCTGGGGCCAACGTCCTGACTTTC	CATSRDSRSGANVLTF	TRBV15	TRBJ2-6	NA
TGTGCTTGGAGGGGCGCGGATGGCTACACCTTC	CAWRGADGYTF	TRBV7-6	TRBJ1-2	NA
TGTGCCAGCAGCCACTCAGGGGGCGGTCAGCCCCAGCATTTT	CASSHSGGGQPQHF	TRBV4-2	TRBJ1-5	TRBD1
TGCGCCAGCAGCCCCGGAGCGGGGGGCGCCGGTGAAAAACTGTTTTTT	CASSPGAGGAGEKLFF	TRBV5-1	TRBJ1-4	NA
TGTGCCAGCAGCGTATCCCCGATTAGTCAAGAGACCCAGTACTTC	CASSVSPISQETQYF	TRBV9	TRBJ2-5	NA
TGTGCCAGCAGCTTGGGCAGTGGACTCTATGGCTACACCTTC	CASSLGSGLYGYTF	TRBV5-5	TRBJ1-2	NA
TGTGCCAGCAGCCTGTATGGGAGGCCTCGGGATGAGCAGTTCTTC	CASSLYGRPRDEQFF	TRBV14	TRBJ2-1	NA
TGTGCCAGTAGGCTATCTCAGGGGCGCCACGAGCAGTACTTC	CASRLSQGRHEQYF	TRBV19	TRBJ2-7	NA
TGTGCCAGCAGCGCTAGGGACAGGATAGCTGATACGCAGTATTTT	CASSARDRIADTQYF	TRBV13	TRBJ2-3	TRBD1
TGTGCCAGCTCAACCGCGGGGGGTAACAACGAGCAGTACTTC	CASSTAGGNNEQYF	TRBV6-1	TRBJ2-7	TRBD2
TGTGCCAGCAGGGCGACAGGGCTGAGCAATCAGCCCCAGCATTTT	CASRATGLSNQPQHF	TRBV2	TRBJ1-5	TRBD1
TGTGCCAGCGGGTCACAGGGATCGGGTTCGTACGAGCAGTACTTC	CASGSQGSGSYEQYF	TRBV28	TRBJ2-7	NA
TGTGCCATCAGAGCCGCAGGGAACTATGGCTACACCTTC	CAIRAAGNYGYTF	TRBV10-3	TRBJ1-2	NA
TGTGCCAGCAGCTTTACTAGCGGGCTGGAGACCCAGTACTTC	CASSFTSGLETQYF	TRBV11-2	TRBJ2-5	TRBD2
TGCGCCAGCAGCCTACACCTTAGGACAGGGGGCACTGAAGCTTTCTTT	CASSLHLRTGGTEAFF	TRBV4-1	TRBJ1-1	TRBD1